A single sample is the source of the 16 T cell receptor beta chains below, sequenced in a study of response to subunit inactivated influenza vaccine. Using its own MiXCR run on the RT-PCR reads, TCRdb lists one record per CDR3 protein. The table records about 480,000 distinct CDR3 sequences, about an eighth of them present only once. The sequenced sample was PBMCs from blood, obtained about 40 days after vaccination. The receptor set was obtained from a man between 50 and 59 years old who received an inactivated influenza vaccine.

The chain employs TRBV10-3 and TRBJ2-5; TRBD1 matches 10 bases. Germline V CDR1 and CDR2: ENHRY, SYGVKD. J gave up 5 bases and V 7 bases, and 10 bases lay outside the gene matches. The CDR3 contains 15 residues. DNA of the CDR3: TGTGCCATCAATTTCAGGACAGGGGGTGTGGAGACCCAGTACTTC. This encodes CAINFRTGGVETQYF.

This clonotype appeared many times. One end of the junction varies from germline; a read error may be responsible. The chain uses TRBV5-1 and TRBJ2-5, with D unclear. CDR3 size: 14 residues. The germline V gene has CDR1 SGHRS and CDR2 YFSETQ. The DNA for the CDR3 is TGTGCCAGCAGTTTAGGTGGGATCCAAGAGACCCAGTACTTC. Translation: CASSLGGIQETQYF. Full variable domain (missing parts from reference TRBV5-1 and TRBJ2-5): KAGVTQTPRYLIKTRGQQVTLSCSPISGHRSVSWYQQTPGQGLQFLFEYFSETQRNKGNFPGRFSGRQFSNSRSEMNVSTLELGDSALYLCASSLGGIQETQYFGPGTRLLVL.

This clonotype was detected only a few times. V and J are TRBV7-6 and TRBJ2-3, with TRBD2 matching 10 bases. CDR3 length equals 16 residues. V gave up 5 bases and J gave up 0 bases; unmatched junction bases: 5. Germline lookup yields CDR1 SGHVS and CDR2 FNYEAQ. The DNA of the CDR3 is TGTGCCAGCAGCCTTATGACTAGCGGGAGCACAGATACGCAGTATTTT. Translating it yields CASSLMTSGSTDTQYF.

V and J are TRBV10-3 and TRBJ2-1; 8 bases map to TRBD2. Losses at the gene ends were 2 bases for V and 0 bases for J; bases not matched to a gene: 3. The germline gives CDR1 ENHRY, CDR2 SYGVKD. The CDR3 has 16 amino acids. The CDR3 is CAISEASGGSYNEQFF. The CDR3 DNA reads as TGTGCCATCAGTGAGGCCAGCGGGGGCTCCTACAATGAGCAGTTCTTC.

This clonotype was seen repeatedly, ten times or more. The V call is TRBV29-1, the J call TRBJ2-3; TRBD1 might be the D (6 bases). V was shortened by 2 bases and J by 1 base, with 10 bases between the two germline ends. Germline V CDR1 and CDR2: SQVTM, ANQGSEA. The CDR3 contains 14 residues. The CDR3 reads CSVESPGGTDTQYF. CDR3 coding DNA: TGCAGCGTTGAATCCCCAGGGGGCACAGATACGCAGTATTTT.

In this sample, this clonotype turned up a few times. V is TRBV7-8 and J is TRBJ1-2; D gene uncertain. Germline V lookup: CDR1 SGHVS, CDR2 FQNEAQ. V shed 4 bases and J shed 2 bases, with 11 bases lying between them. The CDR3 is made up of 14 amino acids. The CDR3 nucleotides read TGTGCCAGCAGCTCATCAGGCCTAAACTATGGCTACACCTTC. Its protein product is CASSSSGLNYGYTF.

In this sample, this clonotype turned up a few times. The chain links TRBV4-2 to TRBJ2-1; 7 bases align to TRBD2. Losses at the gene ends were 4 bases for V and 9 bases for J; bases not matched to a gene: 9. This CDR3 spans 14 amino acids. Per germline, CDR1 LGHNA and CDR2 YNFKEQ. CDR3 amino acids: CASSLLIPGGEQFF. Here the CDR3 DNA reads TGTGCCAGCAGCCTCCTCATCCCGGGGGGTGAGCAGTTCTTC.

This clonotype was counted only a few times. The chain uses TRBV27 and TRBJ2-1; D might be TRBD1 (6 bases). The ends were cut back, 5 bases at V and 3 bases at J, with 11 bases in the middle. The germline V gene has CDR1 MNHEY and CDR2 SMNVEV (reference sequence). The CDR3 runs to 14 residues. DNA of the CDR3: TGTGCCAGCAGTCCAAACAGGGTCTACAATGAGCAGTTCTTC. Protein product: CASSPNRVYNEQFF.

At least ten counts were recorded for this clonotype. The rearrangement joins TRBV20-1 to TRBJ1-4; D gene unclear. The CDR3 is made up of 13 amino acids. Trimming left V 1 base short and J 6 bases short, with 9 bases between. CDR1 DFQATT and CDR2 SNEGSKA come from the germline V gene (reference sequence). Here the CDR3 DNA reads TGCAGTGCTAGAGCCAGGAACTATGAAAAACTGTTTTTT. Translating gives CSARARNYEKLFF.

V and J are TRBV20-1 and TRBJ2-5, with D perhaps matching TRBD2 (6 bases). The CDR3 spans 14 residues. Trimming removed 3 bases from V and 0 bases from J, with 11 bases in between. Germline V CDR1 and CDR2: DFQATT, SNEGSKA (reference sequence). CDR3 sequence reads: CSASMGDYQETQYF. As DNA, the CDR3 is TGCAGTGCTAGTATGGGGGACTACCAAGAGACCCAGTACTTC.

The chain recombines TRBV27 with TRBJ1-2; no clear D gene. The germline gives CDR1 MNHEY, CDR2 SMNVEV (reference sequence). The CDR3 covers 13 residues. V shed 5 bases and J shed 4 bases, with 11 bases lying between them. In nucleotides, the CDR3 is TGTGCCAGCAGTACCGCCTGGGGCTATGGCTACACCTTC. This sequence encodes CASSTAWGYGYTF.

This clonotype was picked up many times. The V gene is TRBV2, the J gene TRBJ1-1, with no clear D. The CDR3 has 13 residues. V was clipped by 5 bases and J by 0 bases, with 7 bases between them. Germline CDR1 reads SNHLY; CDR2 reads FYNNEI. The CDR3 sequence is CASSKRLNTEAFF. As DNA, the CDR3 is TGTGCCAGCAGTAAGCGATTGAACACTGAAGCTTTCTTT.

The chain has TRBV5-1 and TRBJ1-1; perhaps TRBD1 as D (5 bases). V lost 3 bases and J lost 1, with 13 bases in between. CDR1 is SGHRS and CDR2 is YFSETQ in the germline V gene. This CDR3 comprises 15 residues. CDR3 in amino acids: CASSSRGEENTEAFF. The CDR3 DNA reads TGCGCCAGCAGCTCCCGGGGGGAGGAGAACACTGAAGCTTTCTTT.

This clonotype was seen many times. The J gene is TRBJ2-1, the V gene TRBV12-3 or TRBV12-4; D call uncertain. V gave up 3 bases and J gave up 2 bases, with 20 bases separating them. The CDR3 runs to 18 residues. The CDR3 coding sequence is TGTGCCAGCAGTTTCGTTTATGGGGTTAGGGTTGCCTACAATGAGCAGTTCTTC. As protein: CASSFVYGVRVAYNEQFF.

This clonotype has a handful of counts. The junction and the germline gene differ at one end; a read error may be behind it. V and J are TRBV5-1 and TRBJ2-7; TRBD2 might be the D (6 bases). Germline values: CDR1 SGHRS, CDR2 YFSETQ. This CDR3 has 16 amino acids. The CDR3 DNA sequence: TGCGCCAGCAACTTGGGACTGGGTAGTTTAAAGGACGAGCAGTACTTC. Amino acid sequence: CASNLGLGSLKDEQYF.

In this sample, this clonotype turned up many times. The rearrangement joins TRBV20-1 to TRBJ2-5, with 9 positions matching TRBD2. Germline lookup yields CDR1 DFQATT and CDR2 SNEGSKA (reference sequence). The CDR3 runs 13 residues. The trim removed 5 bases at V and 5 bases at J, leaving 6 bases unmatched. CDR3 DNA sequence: TGCAGTGCTCCTAGCGGGACTGGTGAGACCCAGTACTTC. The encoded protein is CSAPSGTGETQYF.